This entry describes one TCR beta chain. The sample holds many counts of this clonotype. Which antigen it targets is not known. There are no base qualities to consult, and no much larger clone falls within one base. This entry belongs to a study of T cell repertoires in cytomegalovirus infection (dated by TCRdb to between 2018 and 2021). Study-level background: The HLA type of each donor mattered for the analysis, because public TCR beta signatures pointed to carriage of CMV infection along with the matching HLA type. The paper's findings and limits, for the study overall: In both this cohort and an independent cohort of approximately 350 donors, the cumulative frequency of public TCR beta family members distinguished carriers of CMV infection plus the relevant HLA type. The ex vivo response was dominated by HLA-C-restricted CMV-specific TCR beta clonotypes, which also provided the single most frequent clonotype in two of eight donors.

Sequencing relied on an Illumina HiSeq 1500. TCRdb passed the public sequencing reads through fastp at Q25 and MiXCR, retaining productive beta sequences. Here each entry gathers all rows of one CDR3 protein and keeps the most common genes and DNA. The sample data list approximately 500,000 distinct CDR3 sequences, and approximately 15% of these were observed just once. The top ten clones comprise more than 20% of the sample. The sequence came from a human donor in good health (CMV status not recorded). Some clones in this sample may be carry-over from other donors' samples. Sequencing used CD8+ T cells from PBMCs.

The DNA sequence is TGTGCCAGCAGCTTAGCGAGCGGTTTACCTACCAGCGAGCAGTACTTC. Translated, it reads CASSLASGLPTSEQYF. The chain links TRBV7-6 with TRBJ2-7, with TRBD2 perhaps the D gene, on 5 matching bases. Taken from the germline V gene, the CDR1 and CDR2 loops are SGHVS and FNYEAQ. From the cysteine through the phenylalanine, the CDR3 covers 16 amino acids. The DNA shown is the 48-base CDR3, in frame from base 1. Trimming removed 0 bases from V and 6 bases from J, leaving 18 bases between the germline ends.